These 14 T cell receptor beta chains were all obtained from the same sample, sequenced in a study of cytomegalovirus exposure and HLA in healthy donors. PCR primers comprised 60 Vbeta and 13 Jbeta primers. Measured with immunoSEQ multiplex PCR; TCRdb has only the in-frame clones, and not every one. This table holds tens of thousands of clones, roughly 76% found once. Sequencing input: PBMCs. The receptor set was obtained from a male donor in good health and CMV-seronegative.

The V and J genes are TRBV5-1 and TRBJ1-6, with D possibly TRBD1 on 6 matching bases. Germline V gives CDR1 SGHRS, CDR2 YFSETQ. The length of the CDR3 is 16 residues. The V end lost 0 bases, the J end lost 7 bases, and 14 bases lay between the germline ends. In DNA, the CDR3 is TGCGCCAGCAGCTTGGAGGCAGGGGTACTGAATTCACCCCTCCACTTT. It translates to CASSLEAGVLNSPLHF.

In DNA, the CDR3 is TGTGCCAGCGGACCTGCGGGCAATCAGCCCCAGCATTTT. Amino acid sequence: CASGPAGNQPQHF. This chain uses TRBV30 with TRBJ1-5; D is undetermined. V was shortened by 8 bases and J by 2 bases, with 13 bases between the two germline ends. The CDR3 contains 13 residues. Germline CDR1 and CDR2: GTSNPN and SVGIG (reference sequence). The variable domain in full, with the rest retrieved from reference TRBV30 and TRBJ1-5, is SQTIHQWPATLVQPVGSPLSLECTVEGTSNPNLYWYRQAAGRGLQLLFYSVGIGQISSEVPQNLSASRPQDRQFILSSKKLLLSDSGFYLCASGPAGNQPQHFGDGTRLSIL.

The V gene is TRBV5-1, the J gene TRBJ1-6, with 9 bases matching TRBD1. Germline CDR1 and CDR2: SGHRS and YFSETQ. This CDR3 has 14 amino acids. Trimming removed 4 bases from V and 7 bases from J; junction bases left unmatched: 3. CDR3 loop: CASSLDRGNSPLHF. Here the CDR3 DNA reads TGCGCCAGCAGCCTGGACAGGGGAAATTCACCCCTCCACTTT.

The rearrangement joins TRBV19 to TRBJ1-5; TRBD1 matches at 7 bases. In germline, CDR1 is LNHDA, CDR2 SQIVND (reference sequence). V lost 4 bases and J lost 7; bases outside the gene matches: 7. The length of the CDR3 is 14 residues. The CDR3 DNA sequence: TGTGCCAGTAGTAACCGACAGGGAGGACAGCCCCAGCATTTT. It specifies CASSNRQGGQPQHF.

The chain carries TRBV15 and TRBJ2-1, with D tentatively TRBD2 (5 bases). CDR1 is LNHNV and CDR2 is YYDKDF in the germline V gene (reference sequence). The V end was cut by 1 base, the J end by 0 bases, with 13 bases between. This CDR3 contains 17 residues. The CDR3: CATSRGRRRSSYNEQFF. For the CDR3, the DNA is TGTGCCACCAGCAGAGGGAGGCGCCGCTCCTCCTACAATGAGCAGTTCTTC.

The V gene is TRBV7-9, the J gene TRBJ2-1; 12 bases line up with TRBD2. The junction had 10 bases not matched to a gene; V was cut back by 1 base and J by 9 bases. The CDR3 has 17 residues. The germline V gene encodes CDR1 SEHNR and CDR2 FQNEAQ (reference sequence). This CDR3 is CASSLGPTSGRAVEQFF. CDR3 sequence (DNA): TGTGCCAGCAGCTTAGGTCCGACTAGCGGGAGAGCGGTTGAGCAGTTCTTC.

The V and J genes are TRBV5-1 and TRBJ2-7; TRBD2 agrees at 11 bases. The CDR3 is 15 amino acids. Germline trimming cut 4 bases from V and 4 bases from J; bases unmatched to any gene: 7. CDR1 is SGHRS, CDR2 YFSETQ, per germline. CDR3 residues: CASSPTGTSGYEQYF. The CDR3 nucleotides are TGCGCCAGCAGCCCAACCGGGACTAGCGGTTACGAGCAGTACTTC.

This clone came up once. This chain joins TRBV5-1 and TRBJ1-1, with D possibly matching TRBD1 (5 bases). This CDR3 has 15 residues. Germline assignment: CDR1 SGHRS and CDR2 YFSETQ. The V end lost 7 bases, the J end lost 2 bases, and 18 bases lay between the germline ends. DNA for the CDR3: TGCGCCAGCCGGCCGGATCGGGGGGGTAACACTGAAGCTTTCTTT. Translated, it gives CASRPDRGGNTEAFF.

The V and J genes are TRBV5-1 and TRBJ2-4; weak D call: TRBD2 (6 bases). Germline V lookup: CDR1 SGHRS, CDR2 YFSETQ. Trimming left V 4 bases short and J 11 bases short, with 13 bases between. The CDR3 has 12 amino acids. The CDR3 DNA is TGCGCCAGCAGCCCGGAGGGTCCGCTTCAGTACTTC. Protein product: CASSPEGPLQYF.

A few counts support this clone. The chain carries TRBV5-6 and TRBJ2-7, with 8 bases aligning to TRBD1. Losses at the gene ends were 4 bases for V and 3 bases for J; bases not matched to a gene: 12. This CDR3 has 16 residues. Germline CDR1 and CDR2: SGHDT and YYEEEE. The CDR3 nucleotides are TGTGCCAGCAGCCCCATTTCCGGGACAGGAAACTACGAGCAGTACTTC. This gives the protein CASSPISGTGNYEQYF.

The chain is built from TRBV15 and TRBJ2-5, with D possibly TRBD2 on 5 matching bases. The J call may be wrong; the DNA end is better matched by TRBJ2-7. The CDR3 totals 14 residues. Germline V gene data show CDR1 as LNHNV and CDR2 as YYDKDF (reference sequence). The CDR3 region has the DNA TGTGCCACCAGCAGACAGGCTGAGGGTGACGAGCAGTACTTC. Translating gives CATSRQAEGDEQYF.

The chain uses TRBV2 and TRBJ1-1, with unresolved D. Germline-derived CDR1 and CDR2 are SNHLY and FYNNEI. This CDR3 spans 12 amino acids. V was pared by 6 bases and J by 5 bases, with 10 bases between. CDR3 region: CASSRAGTEAFF. DNA of the CDR3: TGTGCCAGCAGCCGAGCCGGGACTGAAGCTTTCTTT.

The genes are TRBV5-4 and TRBJ1-2, with a possible D match to TRBD1 (5 bases). The CDR3 runs to 13 residues. The V end was cut by 3 bases, the J end by 8 bases, with 14 bases between. Germline loops: CDR1 SGHNT, CDR2 YYREEE (reference sequence). Written as DNA, the CDR3 is TGTGCCAGCAGCTCCGAAAGGGGCCAAGGCTACACCTTC. This gives the protein CASSSERGQGYTF.

The chain combines TRBV18 with TRBJ1-1; D gene ambiguous. In germline, CDR1 is KGHSH, CDR2 LQKENI. The V and J ends lost 3 bases and 1 base respectively, with 9 bases between them. CDR3 length: 14 residues. The CDR3: CASSPPKWNTEAFF. For the CDR3, the DNA is TGTGCCAGCTCACCCCCTAAGTGGAACACTGAAGCTTTCTTT.